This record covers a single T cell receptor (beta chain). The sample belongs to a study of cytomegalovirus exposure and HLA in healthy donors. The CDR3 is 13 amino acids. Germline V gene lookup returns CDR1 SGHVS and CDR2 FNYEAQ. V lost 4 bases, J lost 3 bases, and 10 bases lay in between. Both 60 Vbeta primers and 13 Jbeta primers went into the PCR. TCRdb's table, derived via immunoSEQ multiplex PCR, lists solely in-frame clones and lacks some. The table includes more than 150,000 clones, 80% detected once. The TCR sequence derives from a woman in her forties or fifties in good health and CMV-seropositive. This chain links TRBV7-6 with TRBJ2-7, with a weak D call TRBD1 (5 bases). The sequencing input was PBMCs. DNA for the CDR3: TGTGCCAGCAGCTCAGACAGTATCTACGAGCAGTACTTC. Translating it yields CASSSDSIYEQYF.